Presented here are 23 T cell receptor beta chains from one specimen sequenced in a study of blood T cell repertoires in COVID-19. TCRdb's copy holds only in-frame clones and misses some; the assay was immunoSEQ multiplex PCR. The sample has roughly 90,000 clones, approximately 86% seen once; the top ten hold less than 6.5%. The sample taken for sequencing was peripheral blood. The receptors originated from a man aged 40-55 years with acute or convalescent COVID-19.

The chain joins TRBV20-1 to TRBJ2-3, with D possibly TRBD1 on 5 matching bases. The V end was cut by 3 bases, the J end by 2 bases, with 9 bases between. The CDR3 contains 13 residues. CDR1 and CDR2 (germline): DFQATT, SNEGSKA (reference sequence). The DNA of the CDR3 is TGCAGTGCTAGTTTCAGGGACACAGATACGCAGTATTTT. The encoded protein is CSASFRDTDTQYF.

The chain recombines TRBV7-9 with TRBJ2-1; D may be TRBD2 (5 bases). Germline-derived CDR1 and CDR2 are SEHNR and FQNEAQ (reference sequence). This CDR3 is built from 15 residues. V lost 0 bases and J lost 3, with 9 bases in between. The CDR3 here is CASSLADLDYNEQFF. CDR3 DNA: TGTGCCAGCAGCTTAGCGGACTTAGACTACAATGAGCAGTTCTTC.

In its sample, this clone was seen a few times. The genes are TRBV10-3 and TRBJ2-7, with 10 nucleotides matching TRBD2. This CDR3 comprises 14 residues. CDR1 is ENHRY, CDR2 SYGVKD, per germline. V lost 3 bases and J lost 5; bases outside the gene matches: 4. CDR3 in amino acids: CAISDTAGGNEQYF. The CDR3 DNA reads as TGTGCCATCAGTGACACAGCGGGAGGGAACGAGCAGTACTTC.

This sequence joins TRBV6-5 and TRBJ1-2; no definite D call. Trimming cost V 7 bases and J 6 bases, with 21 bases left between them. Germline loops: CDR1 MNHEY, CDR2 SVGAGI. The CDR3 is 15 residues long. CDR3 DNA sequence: TGTGCCAGCATTCCTTGGACGGGAGGAGGTGATGGCTACACCTTC. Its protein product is CASIPWTGGGDGYTF.

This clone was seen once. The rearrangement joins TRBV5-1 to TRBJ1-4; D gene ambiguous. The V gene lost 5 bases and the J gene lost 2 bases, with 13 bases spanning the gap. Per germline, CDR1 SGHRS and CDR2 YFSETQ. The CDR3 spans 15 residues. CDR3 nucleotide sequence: TGCGCCAGCAGAGAGGGAGCTGCGACTAATGAAAAACTGTTTTTT. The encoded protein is CASREGAATNEKLFF.

Here the CDR3 reads CASSFNGQQTSPLHF. The CDR3 DNA sequence: TGTGCCAGCAGCTTTAATGGACAGCAAACTTCACCCCTCCACTTT. This chain uses TRBV7-2 with TRBJ1-6; a weak D match, TRBD1 (6 bases). The V end was cut by 3 bases, the J end by 9 bases, with 15 bases between. The CDR3 is made up of 15 amino acids. Germline CDR1 reads SGHTA; CDR2 reads FQGNSA.

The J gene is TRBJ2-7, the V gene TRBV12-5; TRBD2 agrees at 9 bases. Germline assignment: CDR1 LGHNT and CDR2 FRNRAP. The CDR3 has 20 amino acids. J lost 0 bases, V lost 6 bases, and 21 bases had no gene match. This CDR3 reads CASGPAPASSGAFGSYEQYF. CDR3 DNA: TGTGCTAGTGGACCCGCCCCCGCGTCTAGCGGGGCGTTCGGCTCCTACGAGCAGTACTTC.

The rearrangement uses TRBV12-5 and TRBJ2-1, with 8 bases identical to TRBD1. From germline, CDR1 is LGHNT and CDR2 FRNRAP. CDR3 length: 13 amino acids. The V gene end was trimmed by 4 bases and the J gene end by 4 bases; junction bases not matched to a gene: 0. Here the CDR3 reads CASGWTGYNEQFF. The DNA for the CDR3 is TGTGCTAGTGGTTGGACAGGGTACAATGAGCAGTTCTTC. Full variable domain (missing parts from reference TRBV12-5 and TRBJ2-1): DARVTQTPRHKVTEMGQEVTMRCQPILGHNTVFWYRQTMMQGLELLAYFRNRAPLDDSGMPKDRFSAEMPDATLATLKIQPSEPRDSAVYFCASGWTGYNEQFFGPGTRLTVL.

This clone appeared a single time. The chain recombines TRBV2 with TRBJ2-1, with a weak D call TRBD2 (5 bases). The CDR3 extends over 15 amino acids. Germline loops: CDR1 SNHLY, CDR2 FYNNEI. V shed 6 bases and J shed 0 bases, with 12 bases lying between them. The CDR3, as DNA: TGTGCCAGCAGGGAAAGGACTGGCTCCTACAATGAGCAGTTCTTC. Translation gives CASRERTGSYNEQFF.

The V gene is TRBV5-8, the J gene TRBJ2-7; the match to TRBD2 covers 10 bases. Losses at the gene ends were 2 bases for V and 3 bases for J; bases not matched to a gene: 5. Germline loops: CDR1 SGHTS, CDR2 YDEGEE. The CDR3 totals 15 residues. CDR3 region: CASSFGASGSYEQYF. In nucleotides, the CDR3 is TGTGCCAGCAGCTTCGGCGCTAGCGGGAGCTACGAGCAGTACTTC. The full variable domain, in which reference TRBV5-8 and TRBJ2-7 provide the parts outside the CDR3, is EAGVTQSPTHLIKTRGQQATLRCSPISGHTSVYWYQQALGLGLQFLLWYDEGEERNRGNFPPRFSGRQFPNYSSELNVNALELEDSALYLCASSFGASGSYEQYFGPGTRLTVT.

Here the CDR3 DNA reads TGTGCCAGCAGCTTGGAGGACACCCTAGGCGCTGAAGCTTTCTTT. Its translation: CASSLEDTLGAEAFF. V gene TRBV5-5 combines with J gene TRBJ1-1, with D tentatively TRBD1 (5 bases). V was shortened by 0 bases and J by 6 bases, with 15 bases between the two germline ends. Germline CDR1 and CDR2: SGHKS and YYEKEE (reference sequence). There are 15 residues in the CDR3. Based on the CDR3 plus reference TRBV5-5 and TRBJ1-1, the full variable domain is DAGVTQSPTHLIKTRGQQVTLRCSPISGHKSVSWYQQVLGQGPQFIFQYYEKEERGRGNFPDRFSARQFPNYSSELNVNALLLGDSALYLCASSLEDTLGAEAFFGQGTRLTVV.

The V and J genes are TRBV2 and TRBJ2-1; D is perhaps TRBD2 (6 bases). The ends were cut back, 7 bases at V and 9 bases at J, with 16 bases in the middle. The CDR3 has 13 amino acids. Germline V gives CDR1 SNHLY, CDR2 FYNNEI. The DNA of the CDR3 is TGTGCCAGCAACCAAAGGGGAGGCAGTGAGCAGTTCTTC. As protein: CASNQRGGSEQFF.

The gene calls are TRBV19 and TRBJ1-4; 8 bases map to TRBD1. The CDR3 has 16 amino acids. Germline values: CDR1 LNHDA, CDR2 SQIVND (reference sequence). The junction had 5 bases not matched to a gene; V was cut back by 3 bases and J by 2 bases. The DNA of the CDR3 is TGTGCCAGTAGTATCTCGACAGGGGTCACTAATGAAAAACTGTTTTTT. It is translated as CASSISTGVTNEKLFF.

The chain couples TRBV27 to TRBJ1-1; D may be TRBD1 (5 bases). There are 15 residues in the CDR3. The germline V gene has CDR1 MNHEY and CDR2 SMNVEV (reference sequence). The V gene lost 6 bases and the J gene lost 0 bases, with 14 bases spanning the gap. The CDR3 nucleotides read TGTGCCAGCAGGGGGCTGGGCTTTCTGAACACTGAAGCTTTCTTT. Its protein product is CASRGLGFLNTEAFF.

The CDR3 here is CASSKDRDQPQHF. The DNA for the CDR3 is TGTGCCAGTAGTAAGGACAGAGATCAGCCCCAGCATTTT. The genes are TRBV19 and TRBJ1-5; the D gene is possibly TRBD1 (6 bases). Germline CDR1 and CDR2: LNHDA and SQIVND (reference sequence). The CDR3 spans 13 residues. The germline V and J ends were trimmed by 4 bases and 5 bases, with 9 bases remaining between them.

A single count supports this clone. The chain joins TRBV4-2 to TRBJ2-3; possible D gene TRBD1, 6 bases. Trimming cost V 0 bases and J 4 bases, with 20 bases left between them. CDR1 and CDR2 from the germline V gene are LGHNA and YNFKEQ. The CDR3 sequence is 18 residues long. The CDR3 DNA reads TGTGCCAGCAGCCAAGATTTAGTCGGGGCAGGGGTTCCAGATACGCAGTATTTT. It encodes CASSQDLVGAGVPDTQYF.

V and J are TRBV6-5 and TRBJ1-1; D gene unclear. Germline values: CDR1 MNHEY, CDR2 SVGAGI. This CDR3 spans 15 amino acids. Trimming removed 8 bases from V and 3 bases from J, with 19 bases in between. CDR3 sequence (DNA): TGTGCCAGCCGGCCTAGTTATTTTGCGGACACTGAAGCTTTCTTT. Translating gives CASRPSYFADTEAFF.

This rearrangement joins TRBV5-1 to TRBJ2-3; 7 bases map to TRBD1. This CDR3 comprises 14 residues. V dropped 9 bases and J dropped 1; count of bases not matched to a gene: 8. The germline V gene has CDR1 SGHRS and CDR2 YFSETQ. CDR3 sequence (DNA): TGCGCCACCGCGACCGACAGGGGCACAGATACGCAGTATTTT. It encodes CATATDRGTDTQYF. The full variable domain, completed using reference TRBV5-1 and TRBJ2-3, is KAGVTQTPRYLIKTRGQQVTLSCSPISGHRSVSWYQQTPGQGLQFLFEYFSETQRNKGNFPGRFSGRQFSNSRSEMNVSTLELGDSALYLCATATDRGTDTQYFGPGTRLTVL.

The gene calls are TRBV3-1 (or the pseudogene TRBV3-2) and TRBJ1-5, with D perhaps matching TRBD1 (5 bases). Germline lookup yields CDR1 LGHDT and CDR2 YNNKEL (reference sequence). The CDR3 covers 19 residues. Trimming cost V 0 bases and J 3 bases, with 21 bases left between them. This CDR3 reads CASSQEERQFHRPNQPQHF. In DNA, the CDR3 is TGTGCCAGCAGCCAAGAAGAGAGACAGTTCCACCGACCCAATCAGCCCCAGCATTTT.

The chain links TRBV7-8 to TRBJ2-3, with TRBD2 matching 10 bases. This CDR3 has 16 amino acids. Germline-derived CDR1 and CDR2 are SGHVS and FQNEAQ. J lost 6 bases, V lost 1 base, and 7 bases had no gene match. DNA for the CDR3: TGTGCCAGCAGCTTAGTCAGCGGGAGGGCCACGGATACGCAGTATTTT. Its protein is CASSLVSGRATDTQYF.

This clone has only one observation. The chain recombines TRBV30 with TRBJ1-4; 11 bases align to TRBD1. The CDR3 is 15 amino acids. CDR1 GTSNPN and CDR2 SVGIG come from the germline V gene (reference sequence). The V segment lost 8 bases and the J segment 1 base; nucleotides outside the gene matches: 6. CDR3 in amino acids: CASPGTGGTNEKLFF. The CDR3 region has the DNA TGTGCCAGTCCCGGGACAGGGGGAACTAATGAAAAACTGTTTTTT.

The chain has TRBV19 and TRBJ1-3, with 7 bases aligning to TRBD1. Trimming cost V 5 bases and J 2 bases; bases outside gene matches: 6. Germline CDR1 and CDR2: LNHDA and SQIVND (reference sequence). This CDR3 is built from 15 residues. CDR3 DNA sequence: TGTGCCAGTAGTCCCGACAGGGCACCTGGAAACACCATATATTTT. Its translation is CASSPDRAPGNTIYF.

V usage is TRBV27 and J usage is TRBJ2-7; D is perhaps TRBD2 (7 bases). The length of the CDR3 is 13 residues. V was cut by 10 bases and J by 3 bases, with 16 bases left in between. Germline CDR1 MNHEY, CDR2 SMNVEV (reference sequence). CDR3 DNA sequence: TGTGCCACCCGAGGGGGGGCCGACTACGAGCAGTACTTC. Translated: CATRGGADYEQYF.